This T cell receptor beta chain was sequenced during a study of blood T cell repertoires in COVID-19. Study at large: Nucleic acid was either cDNA or gDNA, and it came from T cells, B-cell-depleted T cells, or PBMCs.

Data came from immunoSEQ multiplex PCR; TCRdb stores just in-frame clones and leaves some out. This sample carries a few hundred thousand clones, 75% to 90% of them seen once, and the ten largest clones take 6.3%. The CDR3 consists of 15 residues. From germline, CDR1 is SNHLY and CDR2 FYNNEI. The V and J ends lost 3 bases and 4 bases respectively, with 12 bases between them. Sequencing was done on a sample of peripheral blood. The sequence derives from a woman aged 50 to 65 with COVID-19, enrolled during active disease. The chain is built from TRBV2 and TRBJ1-4; D might be TRBD1 (6 bases). The CDR3 DNA is TGTGCCAGCAGTGACCGGACAGACCTTAATGAAAAACTGTTTTTT. Protein product: CASSDRTDLNEKLFF.